This T cell receptor beta chain was identified in a study of T cell responses to AZD1222 COVID-19 vaccine. Study-wide context: Analysis merged second doses at about 4 or about 12 weeks. Findings and caveats of the study: Among the donors, most were white British and more were female, and clonal diversity was possibly underestimated. Repertoires were obtained solely post-peak T cell response.

CDR1 and CDR2 from the germline V gene are SEHNR and FQNEAQ (reference sequence). The trim removed 3 bases at V and 1 base at J, leaving 9 bases unmatched. This CDR3 region has 18 residues. This clone was found once. Its antigen is as yet unknown. The protocol was immunoSEQ multiplex PCR, while the TCRdb copy is restricted to in-frame clones and leaves out a portion. The table has 72,000 or so clones, 85% seen once. This sequence joins TRBV7-9 and TRBJ1-5, with TRBD1 matching over 10 bases. The receptor comes from an adult in good health. Source: peripheral blood, taken on day 0 of AZD1222 vaccination. In DNA, the CDR3 is TGTGCCAGCAGCTTCGTCCGGGGACAGGGGACGAGCAATCAGCCCCAGCATTTT. Its protein product is CASSFVRGQGTSNQPQHF.